This T cell receptor beta chain was observed in a study of T-cell reconstitution after alpha-beta-depleted transplantation in children. The germline gives CDR1 SGHRS, CDR2 YFSETQ. V lost 4 bases to trimming and J lost 7 bases; unmatched junction nucleotides: 6. The CDR3 covers 13 residues. Unique molecular identifiers were used in preparing the TCRbeta library. From the PCR reads, TCRdb called clonotypes with MiXCR, one entry per CDR3 protein. The table records roughly 240,000 distinct CDR3 sequences, less than 9% of them present only once. This clonotype was counted at least ten times. The receptor comes from a male patient aged 10-17 years who had a stem cell transplant for acute lymphoblastic leukemia, so the T cells may come from the graft donor. The chain joins TRBV5-1 to TRBJ2-7; 9 bases line up with TRBD1. The sequencing here drew on PBMCs, mostly from graft donor cells, taken 180 days after TCRalphabeta/CD19-depleted stem cell transplant. CDR3 sequence (DNA): TGCGCCAGCAGCACCGGGACAGGGCGGGAGCAGTACTTC. It encodes CASSTGTGREQYF.